This T cell receptor beta chain was profiled in a study of blood T cells in healthy people across ages. Across the study: About one barcoded TCR beta cDNA was captured per two T cells.

CDR1 MDHEN and CDR2 SYDVKM come from the germline V gene. V lost 6 bases, J lost 1 base, and 6 bases stayed unmatched. The CDR3 is made up of 14 amino acids. Next came a second PCR, run for about 6 to 12 cycles, which used a sample-barcoded 5' primer along with a J-beta primer mix. TCRdb processed the 5' RACE reads anew with MiXCR; each CDR3 protein has one entry. The sample carries about 680,000 distinct CDR3 sequences, around 45% recorded once. V and J are TRBV28 and TRBJ2-7; TRBD1 aligns across 7 bases. The clonotype originates from a woman in her fifties or sixties in good health. The sample consisted of blood. CDR3 region: CASSHRGLSYEQYF. The CDR3 region has the DNA TGTGCCAGCAGCCACAGGGGTCTTTCCTACGAGCAGTACTTC.